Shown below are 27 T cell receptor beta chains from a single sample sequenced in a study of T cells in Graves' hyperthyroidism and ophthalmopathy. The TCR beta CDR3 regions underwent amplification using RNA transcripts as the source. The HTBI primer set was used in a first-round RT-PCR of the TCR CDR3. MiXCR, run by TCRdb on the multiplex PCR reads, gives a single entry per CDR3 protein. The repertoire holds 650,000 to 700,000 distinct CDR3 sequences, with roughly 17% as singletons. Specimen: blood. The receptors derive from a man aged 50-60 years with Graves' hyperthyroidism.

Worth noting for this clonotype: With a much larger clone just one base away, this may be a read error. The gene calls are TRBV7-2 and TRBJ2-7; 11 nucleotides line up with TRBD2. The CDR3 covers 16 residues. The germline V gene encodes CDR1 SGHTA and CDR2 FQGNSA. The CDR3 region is CASSYHRLAGTYERYF. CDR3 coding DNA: TGTGCCAGCAGCTACCACAGACTAGCGGGGACCTACGAGCGGTACTTC.

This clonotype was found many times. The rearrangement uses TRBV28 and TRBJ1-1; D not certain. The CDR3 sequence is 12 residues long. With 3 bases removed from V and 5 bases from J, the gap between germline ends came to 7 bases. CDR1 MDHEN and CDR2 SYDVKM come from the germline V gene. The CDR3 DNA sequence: TGTGCCAGCAGTTTGGCAGGAACTGAAGCTTTCTTT. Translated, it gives CASSLAGTEAFF.

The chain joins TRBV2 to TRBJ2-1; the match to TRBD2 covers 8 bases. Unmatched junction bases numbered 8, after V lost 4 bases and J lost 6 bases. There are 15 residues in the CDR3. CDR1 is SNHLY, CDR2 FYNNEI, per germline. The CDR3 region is CASSVRREEGNEQFF. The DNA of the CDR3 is TGTGCCAGCAGTGTGAGGCGGGAGGAGGGCAATGAGCAGTTCTTC.

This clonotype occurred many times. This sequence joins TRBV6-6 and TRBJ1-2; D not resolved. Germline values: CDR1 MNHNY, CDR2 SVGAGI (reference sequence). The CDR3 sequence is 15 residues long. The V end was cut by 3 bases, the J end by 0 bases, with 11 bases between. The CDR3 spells CASSYSVGPNYGYTF. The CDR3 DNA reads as TGTGCCAGCAGTTATTCGGTTGGCCCTAACTATGGCTACACCTTC.

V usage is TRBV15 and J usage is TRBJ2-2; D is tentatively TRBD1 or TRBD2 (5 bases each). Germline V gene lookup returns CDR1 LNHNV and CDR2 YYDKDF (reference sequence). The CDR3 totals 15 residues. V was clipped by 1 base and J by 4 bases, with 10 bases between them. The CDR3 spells CATSRVVGGTGELFF. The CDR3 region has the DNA TGTGCCACCAGCAGAGTTGTTGGGGGCACCGGGGAGCTGTTTTTT.

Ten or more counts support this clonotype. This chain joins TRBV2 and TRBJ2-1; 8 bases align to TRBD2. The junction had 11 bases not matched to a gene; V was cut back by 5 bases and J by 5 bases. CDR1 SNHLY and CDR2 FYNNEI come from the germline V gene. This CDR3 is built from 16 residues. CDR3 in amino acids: CASSRRTSRADNEQFF. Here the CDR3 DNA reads TGTGCCAGCAGTCGACGGACTAGCAGGGCGGACAATGAGCAGTTCTTC. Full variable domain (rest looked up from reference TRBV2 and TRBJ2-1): EPEVTQTPSHQVTQMGQEVILRCVPISNHLYFYWYRQILGQKVEFLVSFYNNEISEKSEIFDDQFSVERPDGSNFTLKIRSTKLEDSAMYFCASSRRTSRADNEQFFGPGTRLTVL.

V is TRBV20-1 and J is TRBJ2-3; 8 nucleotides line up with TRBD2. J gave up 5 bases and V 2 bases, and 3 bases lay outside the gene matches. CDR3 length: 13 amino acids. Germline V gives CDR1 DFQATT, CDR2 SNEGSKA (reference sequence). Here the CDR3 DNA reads TGCAGTGCTAGATCGAGCGGGAGAGATACGCAGTATTTT. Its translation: CSARSSGRDTQYF.

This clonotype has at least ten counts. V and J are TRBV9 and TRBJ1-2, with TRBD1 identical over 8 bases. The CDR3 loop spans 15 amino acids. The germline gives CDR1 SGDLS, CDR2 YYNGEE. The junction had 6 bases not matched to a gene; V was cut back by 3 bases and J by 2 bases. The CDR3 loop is CASSAHRGKNYGYTF. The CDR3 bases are TGTGCCAGCAGCGCCCACAGGGGGAAGAACTATGGCTACACCTTC.

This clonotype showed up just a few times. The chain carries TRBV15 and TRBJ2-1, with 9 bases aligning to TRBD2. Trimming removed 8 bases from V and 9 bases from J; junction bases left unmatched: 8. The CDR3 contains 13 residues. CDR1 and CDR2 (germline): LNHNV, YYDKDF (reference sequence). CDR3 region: CATGILAGSEQFF. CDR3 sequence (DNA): TGTGCCACCGGCATTCTAGCGGGAAGTGAGCAGTTCTTC.

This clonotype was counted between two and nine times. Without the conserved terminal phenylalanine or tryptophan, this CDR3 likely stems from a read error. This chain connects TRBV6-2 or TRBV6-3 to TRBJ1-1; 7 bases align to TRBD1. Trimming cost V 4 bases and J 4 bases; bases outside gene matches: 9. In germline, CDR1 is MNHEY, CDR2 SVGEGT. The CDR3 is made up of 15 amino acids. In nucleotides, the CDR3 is TGTGCCAGCAGTTCACCGACAGGGAAAGGCACTGAAGCTTTCCTT. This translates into CASSSPTGKGTEAFL.

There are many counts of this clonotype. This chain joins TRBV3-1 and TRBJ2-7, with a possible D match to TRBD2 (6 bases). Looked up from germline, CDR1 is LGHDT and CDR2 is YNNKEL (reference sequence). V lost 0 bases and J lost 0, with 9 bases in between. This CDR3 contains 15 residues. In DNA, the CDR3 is TGTGCCAGCAGCCAAGATGGGACTGCCTCCTACGAGCAGTACTTC. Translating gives CASSQDGTASYEQYF.

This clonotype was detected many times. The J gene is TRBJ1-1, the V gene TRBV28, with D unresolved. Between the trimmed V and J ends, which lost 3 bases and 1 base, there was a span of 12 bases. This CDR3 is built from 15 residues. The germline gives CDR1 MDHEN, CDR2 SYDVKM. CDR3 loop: CASSFTRLSNTEAFF. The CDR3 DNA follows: TGTGCCAGCAGTTTTACACGTCTTTCGAACACTGAAGCTTTCTTT.

The chain's CDR3 is CASSPTGRPTNEKLFF. DNA for the CDR3: TGTGCCAGCTCACCAACGGGGCGGCCAACTAATGAAAAACTGTTTTTT. V usage is TRBV18 and J usage is TRBJ1-4; TRBD1 might be the D (5 bases). This CDR3 spans 16 amino acids. From germline, CDR1 is KGHSH and CDR2 LQKENI. With 2 bases removed from V and 0 bases from J, the gap between germline ends came to 10 bases.

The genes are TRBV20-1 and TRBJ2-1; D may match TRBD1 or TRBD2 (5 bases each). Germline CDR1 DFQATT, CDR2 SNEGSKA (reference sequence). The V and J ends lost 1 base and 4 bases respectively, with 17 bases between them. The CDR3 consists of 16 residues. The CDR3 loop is CSARAGLGRSYNEQFF. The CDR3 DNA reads TGCAGTGCTAGAGCCGGGTTGGGACGCAGTTACAATGAGCAGTTCTTC.

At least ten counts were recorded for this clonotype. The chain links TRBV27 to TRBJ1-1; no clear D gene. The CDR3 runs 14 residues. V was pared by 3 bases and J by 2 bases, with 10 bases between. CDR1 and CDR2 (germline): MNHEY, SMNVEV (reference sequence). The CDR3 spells CASSFGLDNTEAFF. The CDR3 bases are TGTGCCAGCAGTTTTGGGTTAGATAACACTGAAGCTTTCTTT.

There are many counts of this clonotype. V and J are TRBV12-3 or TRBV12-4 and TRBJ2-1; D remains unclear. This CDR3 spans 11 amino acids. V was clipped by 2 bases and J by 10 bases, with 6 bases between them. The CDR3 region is CASSLTAEQFF. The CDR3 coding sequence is TGTGCCAGCAGTTTAACGGCGGAGCAGTTCTTC.

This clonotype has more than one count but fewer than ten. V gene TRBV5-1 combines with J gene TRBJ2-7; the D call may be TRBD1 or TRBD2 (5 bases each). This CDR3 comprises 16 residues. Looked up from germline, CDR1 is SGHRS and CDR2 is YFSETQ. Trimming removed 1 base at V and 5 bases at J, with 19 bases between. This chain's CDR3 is CASSLPGTIPANEQYF. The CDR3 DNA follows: TGCGCCAGCAGCTTGCCGGGGACGATTCCGGCTAACGAGCAGTACTTC.

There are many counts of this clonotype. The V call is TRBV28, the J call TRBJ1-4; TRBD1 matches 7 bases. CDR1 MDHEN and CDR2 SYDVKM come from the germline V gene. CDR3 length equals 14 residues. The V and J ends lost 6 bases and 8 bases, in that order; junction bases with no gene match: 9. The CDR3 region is CASRSYRGEEKLFF. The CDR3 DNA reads TGTGCCAGCAGATCGTACAGGGGAGAAGAAAAACTGTTTTTT.

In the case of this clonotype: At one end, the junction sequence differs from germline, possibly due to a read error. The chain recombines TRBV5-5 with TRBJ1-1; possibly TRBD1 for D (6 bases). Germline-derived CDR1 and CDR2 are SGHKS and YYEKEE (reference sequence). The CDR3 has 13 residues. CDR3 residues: CASSPWGGTEALF. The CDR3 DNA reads TGTGCCAGCAGTCCCTGGGGGGGCACTGAAGCTTTGTTT.

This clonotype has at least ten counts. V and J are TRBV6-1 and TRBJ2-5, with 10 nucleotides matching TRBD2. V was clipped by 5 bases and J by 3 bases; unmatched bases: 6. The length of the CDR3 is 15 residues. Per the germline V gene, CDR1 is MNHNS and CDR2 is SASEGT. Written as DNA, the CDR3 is TGTGCCAGCAGTCTCCTAGCGGGAGTGGAAGAGACCCAGTACTTC. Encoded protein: CASSLLAGVEETQYF.

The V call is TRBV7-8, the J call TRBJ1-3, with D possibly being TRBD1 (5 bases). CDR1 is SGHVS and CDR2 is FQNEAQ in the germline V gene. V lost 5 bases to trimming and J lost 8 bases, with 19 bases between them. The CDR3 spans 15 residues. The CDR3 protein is CASSPSGKSRDTIYF. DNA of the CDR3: TGTGCCAGCAGCCCCTCAGGGAAGAGCCGGGACACCATATATTTT. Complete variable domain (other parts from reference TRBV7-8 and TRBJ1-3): GAGVSQSPRYKVAKRGQDVALRCDPISGHVSLFWYQQALGQGPEFLTYFQNEAQLDKSGLPSDRFFAERPEGSVSTLKIQRTQQEDSAVYLCASSPSGKSRDTIYFGEGSWLTVV.

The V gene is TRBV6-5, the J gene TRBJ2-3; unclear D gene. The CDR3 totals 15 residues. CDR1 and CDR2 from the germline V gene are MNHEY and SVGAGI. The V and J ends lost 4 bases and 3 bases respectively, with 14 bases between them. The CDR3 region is CASSFSGLGTDTQYF. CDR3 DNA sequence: TGTGCCAGCAGTTTCTCAGGCCTGGGGACAGATACGCAGTATTTT.

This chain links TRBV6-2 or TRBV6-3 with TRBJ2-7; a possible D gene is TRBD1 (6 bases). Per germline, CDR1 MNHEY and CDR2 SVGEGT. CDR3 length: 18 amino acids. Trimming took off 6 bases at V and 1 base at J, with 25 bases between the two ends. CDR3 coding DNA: TGTGCCAGCAGAACGGGAACAGGGCGTCGGCTTAGGTCCTACGAGCAGTACTTC. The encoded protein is CASRTGTGRRLRSYEQYF.

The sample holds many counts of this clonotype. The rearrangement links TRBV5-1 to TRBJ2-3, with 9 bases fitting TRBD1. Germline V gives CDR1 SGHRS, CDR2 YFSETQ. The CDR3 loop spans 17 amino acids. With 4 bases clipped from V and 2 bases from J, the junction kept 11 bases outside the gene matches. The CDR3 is CASSPGTGQGYTDTQYF. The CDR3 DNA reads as TGCGCCAGCAGCCCAGGGACAGGGCAAGGCTACACAGATACGCAGTATTTT.

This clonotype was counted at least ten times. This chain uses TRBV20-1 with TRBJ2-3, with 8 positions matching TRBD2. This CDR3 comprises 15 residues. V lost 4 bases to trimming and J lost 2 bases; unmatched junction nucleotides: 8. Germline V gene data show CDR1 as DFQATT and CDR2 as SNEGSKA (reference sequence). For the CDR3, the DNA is TGCAGTGCTACCGACTGGCGGGAGGACACAGATACGCAGTATTTT. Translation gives CSATDWREDTDTQYF.

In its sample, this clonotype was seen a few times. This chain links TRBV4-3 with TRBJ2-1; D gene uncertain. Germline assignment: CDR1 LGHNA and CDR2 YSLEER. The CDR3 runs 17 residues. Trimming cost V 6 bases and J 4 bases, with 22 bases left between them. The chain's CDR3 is CASRGSGWRNLYNEQFF. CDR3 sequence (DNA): TGCGCCAGCAGAGGAAGTGGGTGGCGGAATCTGTACAATGAGCAGTTCTTC.

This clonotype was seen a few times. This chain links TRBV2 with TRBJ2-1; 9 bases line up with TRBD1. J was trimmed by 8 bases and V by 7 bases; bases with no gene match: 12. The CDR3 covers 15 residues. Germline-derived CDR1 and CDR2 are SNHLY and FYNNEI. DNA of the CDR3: TGTGCCAGCACCTCCAGGGGGACAGGGATGGATGAGCAGTTCTTC. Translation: CASTSRGTGMDEQFF.